Detailed here is one T cell receptor beta chain. Its antigen is unknown. Time point in this sample: pre-treatment sample, taken before nivolumab and TIL therapy. The tumor samples were excised metastases, mostly pleural nodules or supraclavicular lymph nodes. Patients then received nivolumab; progressors got lymphodepletion, TIL and IL-2. This CDR3 has 14 residues. In germline, CDR1 is SGHRS, CDR2 YFSETQ. V lost 0 bases and J 0 bases, leaving 7 bases between the germline ends. The data stem from a study of TIL therapy for anti-PD-1-resistant metastatic lung cancer. The wider study: Tumors carried a median 1.5 non-synonymous mutations per megabase.

The libraries were made with immunoSEQ v3. Sequencing depth was around 1.9 million read pairs for survey level, roughly 4.5-6 million for deep. The protocol was immunoSEQ multiplex PCR, while the TCRdb copy is restricted to in-frame clones and leaves out a portion. Found here are about 95,000 clones, less than 70% of them singletons; the top ten hold approximately 11%. Broader study findings: Treatment-naive, never-smoker and oncogene-addicted patients were overrepresented in this highly selected cohort.

The sequenced sample was tumor tissue, obtained at baseline. V gene TRBV5-1 combines with J gene TRBJ2-7; TRBD2 might be the D (5 bases). The sequence came from a person aged 25-80 years with non-small cell lung cancer. Here the CDR3 DNA reads TGCGCCAGCAGCTTGGCGGGGTACTCCTACGAGCAGTACTTC. It specifies CASSLAGYSYEQYF.